This T cell receptor beta chain was sequenced in a study of OX40 agonist ivuxolimab in advanced cancers. Study overall: Ivuxolimab doses were 0.01, 0.1, 0.3, 1.5, 3 or 10 mg/kg every 2 weeks.

The V gene end was trimmed by 5 bases and the J gene end by 4 bases; junction bases not matched to a gene: 10. The CDR3 consists of 16 residues. Germline values: CDR1 SGHVS, CDR2 FNYEAQ. Measured with immunoSEQ multiplex PCR; TCRdb has only the in-frame clones, and not every one. The profile shows approximately 28,000 clones, more than 70% of them singletons. The sample in question was CD4+ or CD8+ T cells sorted from blood, obtained in a trial of the OX40 agonist ivuxolimab. The TCR comes from an adult with an advanced solid tumor such as melanoma, head and neck, liver or kidney cancer. The V gene is TRBV7-6, the J gene TRBJ1-3; TRBD1 matches 8 bases. The CDR3 spells CASSVGAGGRGNTIYF. CDR3 bases: TGTGCCAGCAGCGTAGGCGCAGGGGGCAGGGGAAACACCATATATTTT.